This is a list of T cell receptor beta chains from one sample in a study of blood T cell repertoires in COVID-19. Libraries were prepared by immunoSEQ multiplex PCR; TCRdb keeps only in-frame clonotypes and omits some of them. The sample has 200,000 to 250,000 clones, 70% to 85% seen once. The sample comprised peripheral blood. The receptors derive from a woman of 80 years or more with acute or convalescent COVID-19. Each CDR3 is given with its conserved first and last residue. Fields, in order: J gene, V gene, clone size, D gene, CDR3 DNA, CDR3 protein. A D gene is named only where the DNA matches it firmly. Clone size is stated in some rows and not others, as once, few, many or a class when expanded.

>TRBJ1-6|TRBV6-5|.|.
TGTGCCAGCAGGAGCCAGGGGCCTAATTCACCCCTCCACTTT
CASRSQGPNSPLHF
>TRBJ1-6|TRBV9|.|.
TGTGCCAGCAGCGCCACCCACGGGTCCTCAAAAAGTTCACCCCTCCACTTT
CASSATHGSSKSSPLHF
>TRBJ1-2|TRBV19|.|TRBD1
TGTGCCAGTAGTATCCAGGTTCGACGGGACAGACCCAACTATGGCTACACCTTC
CASSIQVRRDRPNYGYTF
>TRBJ1-5|TRBV2|.|TRBD1
TGTGCCAGCATGAAACAGGGGTTCAGCAATCAGCCCCAGCATTTT
CASMKQGFSNQPQHF
>TRBJ2-5|TRBV7-8|.|TRBD1
TGTGCCAGCAGCTTAGCCATTACAGGGGGAGAGACCCAGTACTTC
CASSLAITGGETQYF
>TRBJ2-2|TRBV2|.|TRBD2
TGTGCCAGCAGGGGAGGGATTAACACCGGGGAGCTGTTTTTT
CASRGGINTGELFF
>TRBJ2-1|TRBV28|.|.
TGTGCCAGCAGTACCTCTTTAGCGGACTCCTACAATGAGCAGTTCTTC
CASSTSLADSYNEQFF
>TRBJ2-1|TRBV7-3|.|TRBD2
TGTGCCAGCAGCTTAAACGGGGGACTAGGGTACAATGAGCAGTTCTTC
CASSLNGGLGYNEQFF
>TRBJ2-3|TRBV18|.|.
TGTGCCAGCTCAAGTAGCAACTCGATTAGCACAGATACGCAGTATTTT
CASSSSNSISTDTQYF
>TRBJ2-1|TRBV6-5|few|TRBD1
TGTGCCAGCACTTTGGACAGGGGCTACAATGAGCAGTTCTTC
CASTLDRGYNEQFF
>TRBJ2-3|TRBV19|few|.
TGTGCCAGTAGCCGAGGGTGGTCTTCAGATACGCAGTATTTT
CASSRGWSSDTQYF
>TRBJ1-1|TRBV7-9|once|.
TGTGCCAGCAGCGCGCGCATCAGACTTGGCACTGAAGCTTTCTTT
CASSARIRLGTEAFF
>TRBJ2-1|TRBV5-1|.|TRBD2
TGCGCCAGCAGCTTTAGTACTAGCGGTTACAATGAGCAGTTCTTC
CASSFSTSGYNEQFF
>TRBJ2-5|TRBV2|.|.
TGTGCCAGCAGTGAAGGGCCACGATTGGAGACCCAGTACTTC
CASSEGPRLETQYF